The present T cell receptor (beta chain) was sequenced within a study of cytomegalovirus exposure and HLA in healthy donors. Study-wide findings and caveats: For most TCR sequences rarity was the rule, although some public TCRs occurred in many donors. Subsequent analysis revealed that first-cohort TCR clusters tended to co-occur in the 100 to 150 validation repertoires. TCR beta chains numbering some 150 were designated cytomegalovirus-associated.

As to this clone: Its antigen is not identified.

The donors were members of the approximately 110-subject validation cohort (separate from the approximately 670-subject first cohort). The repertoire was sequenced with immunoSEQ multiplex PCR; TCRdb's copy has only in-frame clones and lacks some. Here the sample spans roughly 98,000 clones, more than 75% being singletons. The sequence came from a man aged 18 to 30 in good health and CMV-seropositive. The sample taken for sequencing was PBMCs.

For the CDR3, the DNA is TGCGCCAGCAGCCAATCCTACGGGGGGGCCTACAATGAGCAGTTCTTC. Its protein product is CASSQSYGGAYNEQFF. The chain combines TRBV4-3 with TRBJ2-1; 8 bases fit TRBD2. Germline lookup yields CDR1 LGHNA and CDR2 YSLEER. CDR3 length: 16 residues. Trimming removed 2 bases from V and 2 bases from J; junction bases left unmatched: 5.